This TCR beta chain derives from a study of shared clonotypes between healthy human individuals. Whole-study findings and limits: The naive CD4 repertoires of a handful of donors were compared, and approximately 4.5% of clonotypes were shared. Clonotype sharing across donors was expected to vary with sequencing depth. Estimated richness values were generally larger in naive subsets than in memory subsets.

TCRdb keeps only in-frame clones here, not all; method: immunoSEQ multiplex PCR. This sample has around 990,000 clones, with around three quarters found just once. V lost 4 bases and J lost 0, with 8 bases in between. This CDR3 has 13 residues. Germline lookup yields CDR1 SGHNT and CDR2 YYREEE (reference sequence). As to this clone: Its antigen remains unknown.

The V gene is TRBV5-4, the J gene TRBJ2-7; D gene unclear. This receptor was identified in a man younger than 30 in good health. Some clones in this sample may be carry-over from other donors' samples. The sequenced sample was memory CD4+ T cells from PBMCs. Sample subset: CD45RA-negative fraction. This CDR3 reads CASSNQSSYEQYF. The CDR3 DNA follows: TGTGCCAGCAGCAATCAATCCTCCTACGAGCAGTACTTC.